Each of the 28 T cell receptor beta chains below was sequenced from the same sample in a study of T cell repertoires in cytomegalovirus infection. TCRdb fed the reads into MiXCR, producing one record per CDR3 protein. This sample has fewer than 250,000 distinct CDR3 sequences, with around an eighth found just once. Specimen: PBMCs. These receptors were collected from a human donor in good health (CMV status not recorded). Some clones in this sample may be carry-over from other donors' samples.

V and J are TRBV6-2 or TRBV6-3 and TRBJ1-2; D is unclear. Deletions cut 0 bases from V and 4 bases from J, with 15 bases between. This CDR3 region has 16 residues. Germline lookup yields CDR1 MNHEY and CDR2 SVGEGT. The CDR3 sequence: CASSYSRSTSGYGYTF. CDR3 DNA: TGTGCCAGCAGTTACTCGAGGTCGACGTCCGGCTATGGCTACACCTTC.

The chain links TRBV4-3 to TRBJ2-2, with D possibly matching TRBD2 (6 bases). CDR3 length equals 15 residues. V was pared by 2 bases and J by 3 bases, with 10 bases between. Germline loops: CDR1 LGHNA, CDR2 YSLEER. The CDR3 loop reads CASSQTGLHTGELFF. The CDR3 DNA sequence: TGCGCCAGCAGCCAAACGGGACTCCACACCGGGGAGCTGTTTTTT.

This clonotype was found many times. The V gene is TRBV5-5, the J gene TRBJ1-4, with 12 bases fitting TRBD1. Germline trimming cut 0 bases from V and 8 bases from J; bases unmatched to any gene: 2. The CDR3 spans 15 residues. Per the germline V gene, CDR1 is SGHKS and CDR2 is YYEKEE (reference sequence). Written as DNA, the CDR3 is TGTGCCAGCAGCTTGGTCGGGACAGGGGGCGAAAAACTGTTTTTT. Translated: CASSLVGTGGEKLFF.

This clonotype has more than one count but fewer than ten. The chain combines TRBV28 with TRBJ2-1, with D tentatively TRBD2 (6 bases). V was cut by 6 bases and J by 5 bases, with 20 bases left in between. The CDR3 has 16 residues. From germline, CDR1 is MDHEN and CDR2 SYDVKM. CDR3 bases: TGTGCCAGCAGCTCCCGGGGGTTTCAAAGTGACAATGAGCAGTTCTTC. It translates to CASSSRGFQSDNEQFF. Based on the CDR3 plus reference TRBV28 and TRBJ2-1, the full variable domain is DVKVTQSSRYLVKRTGEKVFLECVQDMDHENMFWYRQDPGLGLRLIYFSYDVKMKEKGDIPEGYSVSREKKERFSLILESASTNQTSMYLCASSSRGFQSDNEQFFGPGTRLTVL.

This clonotype was picked up many times. The gene calls are TRBV7-2 and TRBJ2-5; TRBD2 is a possible D gene (5 bases). V was trimmed by 5 bases and J by 3 bases, leaving 13 bases between them. This CDR3 region has 14 residues. Germline V gives CDR1 SGHTA, CDR2 FQGNSA. The CDR3 sequence: CASSPAGLEETQYF. The CDR3 nucleotides read TGTGCCAGCAGCCCGGCGGGCCTAGAAGAGACCCAGTACTTC.

This clonotype has a count of ten or more. V usage is TRBV7-2 and J usage is TRBJ2-7; tentatively, D is TRBD2 (6 bases). This CDR3 region has 14 residues. Germline V CDR1 and CDR2: SGHTA, FQGNSA. Trimming stripped 1 base from V and 3 bases from J, with 10 bases between. CDR3 bases: TGTGCCAGCAGCTTAGAACTAGCTGGCTACGAGCAGTACTTC. It yields the protein CASSLELAGYEQYF.

Points on this clonotype: A read error may produce the germline difference seen at one junction end. This chain connects TRBV15 to TRBJ2-1; a possible D gene is TRBD2 (5 bases). This CDR3 spans 15 amino acids. CDR1 LNHNV and CDR2 YYDKDF come from the germline V gene (reference sequence). The CDR3 DNA follows: TGTGCCTCCAGCCCCGCACGGGGAACGTACAATGAGCAGTTCTTC. Translating it yields CASSPARGTYNEQFF.

This clonotype was observed at least ten times. The chain recombines TRBV11-2 with TRBJ2-2, with 13 nucleotides matching TRBD2. The CDR3 totals 18 residues. Germline V gene sequence: CDR1 SGHAT, CDR2 FQNNGV. J lost 2 bases, V lost 6 bases, and 9 bases had no gene match. The CDR3 sequence is CASSESGLAGRNTGELFF. The CDR3 coding sequence is TGTGCCAGCAGTGAATCGGGACTAGCGGGACGAAACACCGGGGAGCTGTTTTTT.

This clonotype was counted ten times or more. V gene TRBV7-3 combines with J gene TRBJ1-1; a possible D gene is TRBD1 (6 bases). The V end was cut by 5 bases, the J end by 4 bases, with 17 bases between. The CDR3 length is 15 residues. The germline gives CDR1 SGHTA, CDR2 FQGTGA. Here the CDR3 DNA reads TGTGCCAGCAGCAGAATACACAGGGAGGGCACTGAAGCTTTCTTT. Protein: CASSRIHREGTEAFF.

This clonotype appeared many times. The chain has TRBV7-2 and TRBJ2-3, with unresolved D. Germline values: CDR1 SGHTA, CDR2 FQGNSA. V gave up 1 base and J gave up 0 bases, with 20 bases separating them. This CDR3 is built from 19 residues. The CDR3 DNA reads as TGTGCCAGCAGCTTAGTGAGTTCAAGGCCCCTGCTGAGCACAGATACGCAGTATTTT. Protein product: CASSLVSSRPLLSTDTQYF. Based on the CDR3 plus reference TRBV7-2 and TRBJ2-3, the full variable domain is GAGVSQSPSNKVTEKGKDVELRCDPISGHTALYWYRQSLGQGLEFLIYFQGNSAPDKSGLPSDRFSAERTGGSVSTLTIQRTQQEDSAVYLCASSLVSSRPLLSTDTQYFGPGTRLTVL.

At least ten counts were recorded for this clonotype. The chain has TRBV11-1 and TRBJ2-1; D gene uncertain. Germline-derived CDR1 and CDR2 are SGHAT and FQDESV (reference sequence). V dropped 3 bases and J dropped 0 bases, with 12 bases sitting between them. This CDR3 has 16 residues. CDR3 sequence (DNA): TGTGCCAGCAGCTTGACACTTCTGAGCTCCTACAATGAGCAGTTCTTC. It specifies CASSLTLLSSYNEQFF. The full variable domain, rest sourced from reference TRBV11-1 and TRBJ2-1, is EAEVAQSPRYKITEKSQAVAFWCDPISGHATLYWYRQILGQGPELLVQFQDESVVDDSQLPKDRFSAERLKGVDSTLKIQPAELGDSAMYLCASSLTLLSSYNEQFFGPGTRLTVL.

The chain carries TRBV28 and TRBJ2-7, with 12 bases fitting TRBD2. Trimming removed 2 bases from V and 3 bases from J; junction bases left unmatched: 2. Germline CDR1 is MDHEN and CDR2 is SYDVKM. There are 15 residues in the CDR3. CDR3 DNA: TGTGCCAGCAGTTTAGGACTAGCGGGAATCTACGAGCAGTACTTC. Translated, it gives CASSLGLAGIYEQYF.

This clonotype has a count of ten or more. This sequence joins TRBV7-6 and TRBJ1-1; possibly TRBD1 for D (6 bases). The CDR3 totals 15 residues. CDR1 and CDR2 from the germline V gene are SGHVS and FNYEAQ. Trimming shortened V by 5 bases and J by 0 bases, and 13 bases separated the two germline ends. CDR3 sequence reads: CASSPRTDLNTEAFF. The CDR3 region has the DNA TGTGCCAGCAGCCCTAGGACAGATTTGAACACTGAAGCTTTCTTT.

A remark on this clonotype: The junction departs from the called germline gene at one end, perhaps through a read error. The rearrangement links TRBV20-1 to TRBJ2-2, with 8 positions matching TRBD2. CDR1 is DFQATT and CDR2 is SNEGSKA in the germline V gene (reference sequence). The CDR3 runs to 15 residues. In nucleotides, the CDR3 is TGCAGTGCCAGAGCCGGGACTAGAAGCACCGGGGAGCTGTTTTTT. Protein sequence: CSARAGTRSTGELFF.

There are many counts of this clonotype. The gene calls are TRBV28 and TRBJ1-2; D is possibly TRBD1 (5 bases). The germline CDR1 and CDR2 sequences are MDHEN and SYDVKM. V lost 1 base to trimming and J lost 0 bases, with 9 bases between them. The CDR3 extends over 15 amino acids. The CDR3 spells CASSLFGGPNYGYTF. The CDR3 nucleotides read TGTGCCAGCAGTTTATTTGGGGGTCCTAACTATGGCTACACCTTC.

This clonotype has only a few counts. The chain couples TRBV2 to TRBJ2-5; D is unclear. CDR1 SNHLY and CDR2 FYNNEI come from the germline V gene. The CDR3 loop spans 13 amino acids. V lost 4 bases to trimming and J lost 5 bases, with 11 bases between them. Here the CDR3 DNA reads TGTGCCAGCAGTGTCTACTTCAGGGAGACCCAGTACTTC. It specifies CASSVYFRETQYF.

Only a few counts were recorded for this clonotype. The rearrangement joins TRBV6-5 to TRBJ2-5; D may be TRBD1 (6 bases). Germline V gene sequence: CDR1 MNHEY, CDR2 SVGAGI. The CDR3 sequence is 13 residues long. V lost 6 bases and J 1 base, leaving 9 bases between the germline ends. The CDR3 region has the DNA TGTGCCAGCAGATGGACAGCCCAAGAGACCCAGTACTTC. It is translated as CASRWTAQETQYF.

This chain connects TRBV20-1 to TRBJ1-6; D is perhaps TRBD1 (5 bases). The CDR3 runs to 14 residues. Trimming pared 0 bases from V and 9 bases from J, leaving 12 bases between. The V gene's germline CDR1 is DFQATT and CDR2 SNEGSKA (reference sequence). This CDR3 reads CSARDWQGGSPLHF. The CDR3 bases are TGCAGTGCTAGAGATTGGCAGGGAGGTTCACCCCTCCACTTT.

This clonotype showed up many times. The chain is built from TRBV28 and TRBJ2-5; 9 bases are a match to TRBD1. This CDR3 contains 15 residues. Trimming cost V 3 bases and J 2 bases; bases outside gene matches: 4. CDR1 MDHEN and CDR2 SYDVKM come from the germline V gene. The chain's CDR3 is CASSFQTGGQETQYF. CDR3 DNA sequence: TGTGCCAGCAGTTTCCAGACAGGGGGGCAAGAGACCCAGTACTTC.

This clonotype was counted at least ten times. This chain uses TRBV7-2 with TRBJ1-1; D is uncertain. The CDR3 length is 15 residues. The germline V and J ends were trimmed by 0 bases and 1 base, with 9 bases remaining between them. CDR1 is SGHTA and CDR2 is FQGNSA in the germline V gene. CDR3 DNA: TGTGCCAGCAGCTTAGCGCCCAAACAGAACACTGAAGCTTTCTTT. Residues: CASSLAPKQNTEAFF.

The chain is built from TRBV28 and TRBJ2-7; D is possibly TRBD1 (5 bases). This CDR3 contains 12 residues. The germline V gene has CDR1 MDHEN and CDR2 SYDVKM. V was shortened by 4 bases and J by 4 bases, with 8 bases between the two germline ends. CDR3 protein: CASSWGFYEQYF. CDR3 nucleotide sequence: TGTGCCAGCAGTTGGGGCTTTTACGAGCAGTACTTC.

This clonotype appeared many times. This chain uses TRBV28 with TRBJ1-6, with D possibly TRBD1 on 5 matching bases. This CDR3 is 17 amino acids long. The germline V gene has CDR1 MDHEN and CDR2 SYDVKM. Trimming removed 2 bases at V and 9 bases at J, with 20 bases between. This CDR3 reads CASSLGAGFHVGSPLHF. The DNA for the CDR3 is TGTGCCAGCAGTTTAGGGGCAGGATTCCATGTCGGTTCACCCCTCCACTTT.

This clonotype was detected ten times or more. J is TRBJ2-3 and V is TRBV28; possibly TRBD2 for D (6 bases). The CDR3 covers 15 residues. Germline CDR1 reads MDHEN; CDR2 reads SYDVKM. V was clipped by 2 bases and J by 2 bases, with 11 bases between them. CDR3 DNA: TGTGCCAGCAGTTTACCAGCGGGCCTCACAGATACGCAGTATTTT. Encoded protein: CASSLPAGLTDTQYF.

This clonotype has a handful of counts. The chain recombines TRBV14 with TRBJ1-4; D uncertain. This CDR3 contains 15 residues. CDR1 SGHDN and CDR2 FVKESK come from the germline V gene. V was trimmed by 4 bases and J by 7 bases, leaving 16 bases between them. CDR3 amino acids: CASSPVVRAREKLFF. As DNA, the CDR3 is TGTGCCAGCAGCCCAGTGGTGAGGGCTCGTGAAAAACTGTTTTTT.

For the CDR3, the DNA is TGTGCCAGCAGCGTAGCCCCTAGCGGGAGGGGGACCGGGGAGCTGTTTTTT. It yields the protein CASSVAPSGRGTGELFF. The rearrangement links TRBV9 to TRBJ2-2, with 12 bases matching TRBD2. Per the germline V gene, CDR1 is SGDLS and CDR2 is YYNGEE. The CDR3 has 17 residues. The J segment lost 5 bases and the V segment lost 0 bases, leaving 5 bases of the junction unmatched. Together with reference TRBV9 and TRBJ2-2, the CDR3 gives the full variable domain: DSGVTQTPKHLITATGQRVTLRCSPRSGDLSVYWYQQSLDQGLQFLIQYYNGEERAKGNILERFSAQQFPDLHSELNLSSLELGDSALYFCASSVAPSGRGTGELFFGEGSRLTVL.

This sequence joins TRBV20-1 and TRBJ2-3; 10 nucleotides line up with TRBD2. The CDR3 is 16 residues long. Per germline, CDR1 DFQATT and CDR2 SNEGSKA (reference sequence). V lost 6 bases to trimming and J lost 0 bases; unmatched junction nucleotides: 9. This CDR3 reads CSARTRTSGSTDTQYF. The CDR3 bases are TGCAGTGCCCGGACCAGGACTAGCGGTAGCACAGATACGCAGTATTTT.

In its sample, this clonotype was seen many times. The J gene is TRBJ2-2, the V gene TRBV6-4; tentatively, D is TRBD1 (6 bases). The CDR3 runs 14 residues. V lost 4 bases and J lost 6, with 12 bases in between. The germline V gene has CDR1 MRHNA and CDR2 SNTAGT. The CDR3: CASSAFQGPGELFF. Written as DNA, the CDR3 is TGTGCCAGCAGTGCTTTTCAGGGGCCCGGGGAGCTGTTTTTT.

In regard to this clonotype: This may be a read error: a much more frequent sequence differs by one nucleotide. CDR3 nucleotide sequence: TGTGCCAGCAGCGAGACAGGGAACCGTGGCTACACCTTC. Protein product: CASSETGNRGYTF. The rearrangement uses TRBV7-3 and TRBJ1-2; 7 nucleotides agree with TRBD1. In germline, CDR1 is SGHTA, CDR2 FQGTGA. V lost 5 bases, J lost 7 bases, and 7 bases stayed unmatched. This CDR3 has 13 residues.